This T cell receptor (beta chain) appears in the sequencing data of a study of chronic HIV infection and antiretroviral therapy. One entry per CDR3 protein results from TCRdb running MiXCR on the 5' RACE reads. This sample carries roughly 48,000 distinct CDR3 sequences, over 15% of them seen once, and the ten largest clones take under 3.5%. Per germline, CDR1 SGHTA and CDR2 FQGTGA. Trimming removed 3 bases at V and 9 bases at J, with 13 bases between. The CDR3 runs to 13 residues. This clonotype has a handful of counts. This receptor was obtained from an adult who had HIV and had not received antiretroviral therapy, or was an uninfected healthy control (not recorded which). What was sequenced was peripheral blood. The J gene is TRBJ2-3, the V gene TRBV7-3; D not certain. The CDR3: CASSLYAQETQYF. DNA for the CDR3: TGTGCCAGCAGCTTGTACGCCCAAGAGACGCAGTATTTT.